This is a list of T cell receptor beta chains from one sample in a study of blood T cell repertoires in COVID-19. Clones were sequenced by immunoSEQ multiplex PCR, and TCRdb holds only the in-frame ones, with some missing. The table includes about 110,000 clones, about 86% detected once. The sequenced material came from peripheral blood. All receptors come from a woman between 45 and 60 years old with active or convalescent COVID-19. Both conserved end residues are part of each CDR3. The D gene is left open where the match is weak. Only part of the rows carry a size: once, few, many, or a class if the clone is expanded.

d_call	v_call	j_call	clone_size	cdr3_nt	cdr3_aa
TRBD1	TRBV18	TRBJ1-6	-	TGTGCCAGCTCACCTCCGGGACAGGCCAACTATAATTCACCCCTCCACTTT	CASSPPGQANYNSPLHF
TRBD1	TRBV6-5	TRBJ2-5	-	TGTGCCAGCAGTTACGGGACAGGGAGGGTCCAAGAGACCCAGTACTTC	CASSYGTGRVQETQYF
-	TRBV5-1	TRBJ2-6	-	TGCGCCAGCAGCTGGGGCGGGGCCTCTGGGGCCAACGTCCTGACTTTC	CASSWGGASGANVLTF
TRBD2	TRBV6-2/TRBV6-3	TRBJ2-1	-	TGTGCCAGCAGTATACTAGCGGGAGCTTACAATGAGCAGTTCTTC	CASSILAGAYNEQFF
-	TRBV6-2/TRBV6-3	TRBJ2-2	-	TGTGCCAGCAGCGCCGGGGGCACCGGGGAGCTGTTTTTT	CASSAGGTGELFF
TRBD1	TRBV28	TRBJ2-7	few	TGTGCCAGCAAACCGCACGGGACAGGTTCCCACGAGCAGTACTTC	CASKPHGTGSHEQYF
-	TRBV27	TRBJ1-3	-	TGTGCCAGCAGTCCGGACGGGAGCTCTGGAAACACCATATATTTT	CASSPDGSSGNTIYF
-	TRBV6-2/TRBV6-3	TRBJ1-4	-	TGTGCCAGCTGTTCCGTGGCGGAACTAAGGCATGAAAAACTGTTTTTT	CASCSVAELRHEKLFF
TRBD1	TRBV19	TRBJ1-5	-	TGTGCCAGTAGTACATTCTGGGACAGGCATAGCAATCAGCCCCAGCATTTT	CASSTFWDRHSNQPQHF
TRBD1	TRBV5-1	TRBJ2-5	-	TGCGCCAGCAGCCCTGGGACAGGCGCAAAGACCCAGTACTTC	CASSPGTGAKTQYF
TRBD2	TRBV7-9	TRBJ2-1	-	TGTGCCAGCAGCTTAGGCGGGAGGGCTGGAAATGAGCAGTTCTTC	CASSLGGRAGNEQFF
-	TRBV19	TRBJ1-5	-	TGTGCCAGTAGTATAGAGGGGGCGGGCAGAGCGAATCCGCCCCAGCATTTT	CASSIEGAGRANPPQHF
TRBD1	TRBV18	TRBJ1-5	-	TGTGCCAGCTCACCCGGGACAGGGAGGCAGCCCCAGCATTTT	CASSPGTGRQPQHF
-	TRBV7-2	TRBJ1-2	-	TGTGCCAGCAGCTTAAGGCGGGAAGACTATGGCTACACCTTC	CASSLRREDYGYTF
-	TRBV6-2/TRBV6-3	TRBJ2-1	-	TGTGCCAGCAGTTCGACAGCCATACCATTGTACAATGAGCAGTTCTTC	CASSSTAIPLYNEQFF
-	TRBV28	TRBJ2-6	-	TGTGCCACAGGTCAGGGAAGGTCTACTGGGGCCAACGTCCTGACTTTC	CATGQGRSTGANVLTF
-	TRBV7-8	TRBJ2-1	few	TGTGCCAGCAGCTTAGGCGAAGGGGGTGAGCAGTTCTTC	CASSLGEGGEQFF
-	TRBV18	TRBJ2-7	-	TGTGCCAGCTCACCACTCAATGAGTACGAGCAGTACTTC	CASSPLNEYEQYF
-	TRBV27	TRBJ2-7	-	TGTGCCAGCAGTGAGGGATCGGGCGAGCAGTACTTC	CASSEGSGEQYF
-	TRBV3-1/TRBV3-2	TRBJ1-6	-	TGTGCCAGCAGCCAAGTGGGGGCGATAAGGCGTTCACCCCTCCACTTT	CASSQVGAIRRSPLHF
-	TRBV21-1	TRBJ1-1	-	TGTGCCAGCAGCAAATTTAATACCGGGACAGGAAACACTGAAGCTTTCTTT	CASSKFNTGTGNTEAFF
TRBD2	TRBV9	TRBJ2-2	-	TGTGCCAGCAGCGCCGGGACTAGCGACACCGGGGAGCTGTTTTTT	CASSAGTSDTGELFF
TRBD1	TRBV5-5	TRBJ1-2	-	TGTGCCAGCAGCTTGGATGGCAGGGGGGTGGGTAACTATGGCTACACCTTC	CASSLDGRGVGNYGYTF
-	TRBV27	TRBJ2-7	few	TGTGCCAGCAGTTTAGGGGCGGGGCACTTCTACGAGCAGTACTTC	CASSLGAGHFYEQYF
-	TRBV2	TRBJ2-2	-	TGTGCCAGCAGTGAAGAGCGGACTCCCACCGGGGAGCTGTTTTTT	CASSEERTPTGELFF
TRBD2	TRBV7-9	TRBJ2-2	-	TGTGCCAGCAGCGAGAAAAGGGACTACGTAAGGGGGAACACCGGGGAGCTGTTTTTT	CASSEKRDYVRGNTGELFF
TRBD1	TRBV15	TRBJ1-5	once	TGTGCCACCAGCAGAGATCTGGGACAGGGCGGCAATCAGCCCCAGCATTTT	CATSRDLGQGGNQPQHF
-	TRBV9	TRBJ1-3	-	TGTGCCAGCAGCGTAGGCTTTGGGGGCGTCTCTGGAAACACCATATATTTT	CASSVGFGGVSGNTIYF
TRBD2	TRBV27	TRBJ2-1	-	TGTGCCAGCACGAGAACAGCGGGAGGGCCAGGAATGAGGAATGAGCAGTTCTTC	CASTRTAGGPGMRNEQFF
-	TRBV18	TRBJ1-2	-	TGTGCCAGCTCACCAGAACAGGGATATGGCTACACCTTC	CASSPEQGYGYTF
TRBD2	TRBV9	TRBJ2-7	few	TGTGCCAGCAGCGTAGGCGGGAGGTCCCCCTACGAGCAGTACTTC	CASSVGGRSPYEQYF
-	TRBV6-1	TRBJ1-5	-	TGTGCCAGCAGTGAAGGAATTAGCAGCAATCAGCCCCAGCATTTT	CASSEGISSNQPQHF
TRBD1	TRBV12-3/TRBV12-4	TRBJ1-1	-	TGTGCCAGCAGTTTAGGACAGGGAGGTGAAGCTTTCTTT	CASSLGQGGEAFF
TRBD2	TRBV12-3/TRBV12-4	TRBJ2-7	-	TGTGCCAGGAGACTAGCGGGGGTCTACGAGCAGTACTTC	CARRLAGVYEQYF
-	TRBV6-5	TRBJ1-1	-	TGTGCCAGCATCCCGCGGCGGGGGTCCGTAGCTTTCTTT	CASIPRRGSVAFF
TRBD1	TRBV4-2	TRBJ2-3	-	TGTGCCAGCAGCCAATCTCAGGGGGCCGATACGCAGTATTTT	CASSQSQGADTQYF
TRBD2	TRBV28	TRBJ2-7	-	TGTGCCAGCAGTTTTTTAAGCGGGAGACGGTACGAGCAGTACTTC	CASSFLSGRRYEQYF
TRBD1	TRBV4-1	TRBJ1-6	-	TGCGCCAGCAGCCACCCGGGACAGAGCCTTGGAAATTCACCCCTCCACTTT	CASSHPGQSLGNSPLHF
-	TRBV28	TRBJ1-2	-	TGTGGGACACAGCTAGGCTATGGCTACACCTTC	CGTQLGYGYTF
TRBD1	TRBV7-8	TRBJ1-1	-	TGTGCCAGCAGCACGGGACAGGGAACCACTGAAGCTTTCTTT	CASSTGQGTTEAFF
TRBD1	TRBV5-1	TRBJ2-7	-	TGCGCCAGCAGCTTGCTCCGGGACAGGGGGCTCGGATACGAGCAGTACTTC	CASSLLRDRGLGYEQYF
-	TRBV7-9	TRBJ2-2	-	TGTGCCAGCAGCCAAGGACAGAGGCACGCCGGGGAGCTGTTTTTT	CASSQGQRHAGELFF